These 4 T cell receptor beta chains were all obtained from the same sample, sequenced in a study of T cells in Graves' hyperthyroidism and ophthalmopathy. The CDR3 regions of TCR beta were amplified from RNA transcripts. TCR CDR3 regions were first amplified by RT-PCR with HTBI primers. Each CDR3 protein gets one entry after TCRdb re-called the multiplex PCR reads with MiXCR. The sample holds hundreds of thousands of distinct CDR3 sequences, roughly 15% seen once. Sequencing was done on a sample of blood. These TCRs come from a woman between 35 and 50 years old with Graves' ophthalmopathy.

This rearrangement joins TRBV20-1 to TRBJ2-7, with 8 nucleotides matching TRBD1. V shed 5 bases, J shed 7 bases, and the junction held 13 bases outside the gene matches. Germline lookup yields CDR1 DFQATT and CDR2 SNEGSKA (reference sequence). CDR3 length: 14 amino acids. CDR3 in amino acids: CSAGLTGATGEQYF. The CDR3 bases are TGCAGTGCTGGCCTGACAGGGGCCACGGGGGAGCAGTACTTC.

In the case of this clonotype: With a much larger clone just one base away, this may be a read error. The genes are TRBV19 and TRBJ1-1; no firm D call. The V end was cut by 1 base, the J end by 4 bases, with 7 bases between. There are 13 residues in the CDR3. Germline CDR1 LNHDA, CDR2 SQIVND (reference sequence). CDR3 in DNA: TGTGCCAGTAGTATAGCCCTGAGCACTGAAGCTTTCTTT. It specifies CASSIALSTEAFF. The full variable domain, its missing parts supplied by reference TRBV19 and TRBJ1-1, is DGGITQSPKYLFRKEGQNVTLSCEQNLNHDAMYWYRQDPGQGLRLIYYSQIVNDFQKGDIAEGYSVSREKKESFPLTVTSAQKNPTAFYLCASSIALSTEAFFGQGTRLTVV.

This clonotype has just one count. In nucleotides, the CDR3 is TGTGCCAGCGCCCCCCGTAGCGGTAGGCGTTGGACCCAGTACTTC. It translates to CASAPRSGRRWTQYF. V and J are TRBV27 and TRBJ2-5, with a possible D match to TRBD2 (6 bases). The CDR3 length is 15 residues. Looked up from germline, CDR1 is MNHEY and CDR2 is SMNVEV (reference sequence). Trimming shortened V by 8 bases and J by 7 bases, and 23 bases separated the two germline ends.

There are many counts of this clonotype. J is TRBJ1-3 and V is TRBV28, with a possible D match to TRBD1 (6 bases). Germline CDR1 and CDR2: MDHEN and SYDVKM. The CDR3 extends over 14 amino acids. V lost 6 bases, J lost 0 bases, and 9 bases lay in between. The CDR3 DNA follows: TGTGCCAGCAGAAAACAGGGCTCTGGAAACACCATATATTTT. As protein: CASRKQGSGNTIYF.